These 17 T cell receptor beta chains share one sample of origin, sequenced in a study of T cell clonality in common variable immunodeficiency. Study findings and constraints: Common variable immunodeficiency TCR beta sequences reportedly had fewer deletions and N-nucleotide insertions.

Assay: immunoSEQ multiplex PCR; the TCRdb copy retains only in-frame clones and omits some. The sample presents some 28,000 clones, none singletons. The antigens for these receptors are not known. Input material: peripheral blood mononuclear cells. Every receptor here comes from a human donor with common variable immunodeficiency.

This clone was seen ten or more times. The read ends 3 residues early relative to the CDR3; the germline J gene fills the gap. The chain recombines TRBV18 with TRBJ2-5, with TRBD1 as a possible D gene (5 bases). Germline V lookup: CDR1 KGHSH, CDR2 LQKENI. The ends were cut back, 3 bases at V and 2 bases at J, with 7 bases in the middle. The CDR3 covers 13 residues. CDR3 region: CASSPRVQETQYF. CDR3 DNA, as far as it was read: TGTGCCAGCTCACCCAGGGTTCAAGAGACC.

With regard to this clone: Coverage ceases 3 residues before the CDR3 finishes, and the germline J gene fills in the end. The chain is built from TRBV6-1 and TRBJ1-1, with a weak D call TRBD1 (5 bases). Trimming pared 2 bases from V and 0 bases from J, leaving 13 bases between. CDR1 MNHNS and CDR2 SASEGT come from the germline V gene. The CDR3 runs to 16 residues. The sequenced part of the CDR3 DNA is TGTGCCAGCAGTGAATGGGGTACAGGCATGAACACTGAA. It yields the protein CASSEWGTGMNTE. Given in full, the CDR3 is CASSEWGTGMNTEAFF.

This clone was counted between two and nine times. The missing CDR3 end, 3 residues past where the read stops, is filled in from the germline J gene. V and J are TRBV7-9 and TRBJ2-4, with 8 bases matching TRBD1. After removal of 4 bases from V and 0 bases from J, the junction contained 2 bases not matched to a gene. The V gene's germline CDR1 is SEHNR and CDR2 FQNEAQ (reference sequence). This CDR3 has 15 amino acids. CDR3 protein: CASSYDRGAKNIQYF. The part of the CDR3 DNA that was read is TGTGCCAGCAGCTACGACAGGGGAGCCAAAAACATT.

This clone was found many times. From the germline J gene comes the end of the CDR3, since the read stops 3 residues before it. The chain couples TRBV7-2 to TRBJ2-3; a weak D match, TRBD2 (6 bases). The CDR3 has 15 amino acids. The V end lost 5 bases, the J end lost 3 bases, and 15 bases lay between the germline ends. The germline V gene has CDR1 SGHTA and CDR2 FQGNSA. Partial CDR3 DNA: TGTGCCAGCAGCCCCTTGGGGGGTCGGACAGATACG. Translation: CASSPLGGRTDT. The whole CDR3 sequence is CASSPLGGRTDTQYF.

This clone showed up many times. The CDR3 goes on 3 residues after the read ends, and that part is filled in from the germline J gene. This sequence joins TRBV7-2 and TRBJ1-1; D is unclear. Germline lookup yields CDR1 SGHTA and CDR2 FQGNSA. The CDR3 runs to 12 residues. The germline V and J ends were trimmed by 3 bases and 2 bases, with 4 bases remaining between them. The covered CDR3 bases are TGTGCCAGCAGCTTTTCAAACACTGAA. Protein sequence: CASSFSNTE. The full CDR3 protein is CASSFSNTEAFF.

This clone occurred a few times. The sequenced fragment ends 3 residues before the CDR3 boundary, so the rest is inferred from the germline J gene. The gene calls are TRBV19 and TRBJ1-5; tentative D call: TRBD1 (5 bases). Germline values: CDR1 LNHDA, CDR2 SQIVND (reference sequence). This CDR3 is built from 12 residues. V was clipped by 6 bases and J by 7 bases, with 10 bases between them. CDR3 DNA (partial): TGTGCCAGTAGGGGGGGTTTGCAGCCC. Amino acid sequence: CASRGGLQP. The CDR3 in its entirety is CASRGGLQPQHF.

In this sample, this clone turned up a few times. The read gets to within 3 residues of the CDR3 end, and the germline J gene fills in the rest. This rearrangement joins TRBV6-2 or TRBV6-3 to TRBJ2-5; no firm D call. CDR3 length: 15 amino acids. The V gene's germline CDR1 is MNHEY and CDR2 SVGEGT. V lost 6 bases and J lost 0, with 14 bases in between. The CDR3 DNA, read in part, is TGTGCCAGCAGCACGCTACCCACTTACCAAGAGACC. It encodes CASSTLPTYQET. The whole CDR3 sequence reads CASSTLPTYQETQYF.

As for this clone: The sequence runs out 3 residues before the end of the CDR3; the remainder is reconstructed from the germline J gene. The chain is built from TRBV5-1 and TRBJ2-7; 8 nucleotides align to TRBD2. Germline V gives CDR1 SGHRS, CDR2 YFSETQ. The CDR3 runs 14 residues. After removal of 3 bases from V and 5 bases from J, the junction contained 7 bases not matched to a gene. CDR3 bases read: TGCGCCAGCAGCTCGGCGGCGGGGGGCCACGAG. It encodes CASSSAAGGHE. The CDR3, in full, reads CASSSAAGGHEQYF.

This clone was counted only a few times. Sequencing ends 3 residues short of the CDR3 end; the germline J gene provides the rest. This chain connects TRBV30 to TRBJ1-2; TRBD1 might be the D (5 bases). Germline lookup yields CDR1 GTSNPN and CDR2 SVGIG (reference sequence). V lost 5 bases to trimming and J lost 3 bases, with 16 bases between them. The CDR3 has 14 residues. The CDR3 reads CAWWESGSHYGYTF. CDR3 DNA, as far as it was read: TGTGCCTGGTGGGAGTCAGGGTCACACTATGGC.

CDR3 DNA, as far as it was read: TGTGCCAGCTCACCGGTAAAGGGGGTCACCGGGGAG. Protein: CASSPVKGVTGE. The full CDR3 sequence reads CASSPVKGVTGELFF. The rearrangement uses TRBV18 and TRBJ2-2; tentatively, D is TRBD1 (6 bases). The read ends 3 residues shy of where the CDR3 ends; the end is completed using the germline J gene. CDR1 and CDR2 (germline): KGHSH, LQKENI. Trimming shortened V by 3 bases and J by 4 bases, and 12 bases separated the two germline ends. The CDR3 runs 15 residues. Supplemented by reference TRBV18 and TRBJ2-2, the full variable domain reads NAGVMQNPRHLVRRRGQEARLRCSPMKGHSHVYWYRQLPEEGLKFMVYLQKENIIDESGMPKERFSAEFPKEGPSILRIQQVVRGDSAAYFCASSPVKGVTGELFFGEGSRLTVL.

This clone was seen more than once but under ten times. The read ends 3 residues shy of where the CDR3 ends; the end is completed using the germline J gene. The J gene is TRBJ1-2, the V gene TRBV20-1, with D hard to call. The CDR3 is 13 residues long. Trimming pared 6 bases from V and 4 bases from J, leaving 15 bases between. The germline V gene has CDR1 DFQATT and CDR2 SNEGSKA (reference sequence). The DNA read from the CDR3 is TGCAGTGCCACTCGGACTCATTTCTATGGC. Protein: CSATRTHFYG. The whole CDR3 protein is CSATRTHFYGYTF.

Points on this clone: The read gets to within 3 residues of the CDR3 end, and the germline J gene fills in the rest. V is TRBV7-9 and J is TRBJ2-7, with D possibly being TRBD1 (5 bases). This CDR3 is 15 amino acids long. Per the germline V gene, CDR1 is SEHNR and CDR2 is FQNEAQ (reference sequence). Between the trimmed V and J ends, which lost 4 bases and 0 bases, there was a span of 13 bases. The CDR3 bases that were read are TGTGCCAGCAGCTCCATGACAGATCTCTCCTACGAG. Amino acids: CASSSMTDLSYE. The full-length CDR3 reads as CASSSMTDLSYEQYF.

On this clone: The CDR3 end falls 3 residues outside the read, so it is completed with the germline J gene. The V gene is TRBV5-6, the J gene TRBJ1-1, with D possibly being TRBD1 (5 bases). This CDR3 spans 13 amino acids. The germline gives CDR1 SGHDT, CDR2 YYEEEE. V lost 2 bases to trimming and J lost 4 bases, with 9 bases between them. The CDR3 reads CASSFRTSTEAFF. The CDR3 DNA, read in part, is TGTGCCAGCAGCTTCCGGACAAGCACTGAA.

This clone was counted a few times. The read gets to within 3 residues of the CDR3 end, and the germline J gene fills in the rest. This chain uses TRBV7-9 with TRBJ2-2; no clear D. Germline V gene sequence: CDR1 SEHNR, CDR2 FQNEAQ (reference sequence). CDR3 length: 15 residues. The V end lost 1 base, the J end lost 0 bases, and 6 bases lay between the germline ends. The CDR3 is CASSLDRTNTGELFF. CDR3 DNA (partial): TGTGCCAGCAGCTTAGACAGAACGAACACCGGGGAG.

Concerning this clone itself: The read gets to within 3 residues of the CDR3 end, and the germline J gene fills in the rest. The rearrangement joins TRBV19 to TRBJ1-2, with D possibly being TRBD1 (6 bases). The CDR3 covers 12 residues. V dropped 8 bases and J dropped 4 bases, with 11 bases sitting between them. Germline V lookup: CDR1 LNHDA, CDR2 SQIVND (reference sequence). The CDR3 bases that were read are TGTGCCAGTTCGGACAGTCCCTATGGC. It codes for CASSDSPYG. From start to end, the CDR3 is CASSDSPYGYTF.

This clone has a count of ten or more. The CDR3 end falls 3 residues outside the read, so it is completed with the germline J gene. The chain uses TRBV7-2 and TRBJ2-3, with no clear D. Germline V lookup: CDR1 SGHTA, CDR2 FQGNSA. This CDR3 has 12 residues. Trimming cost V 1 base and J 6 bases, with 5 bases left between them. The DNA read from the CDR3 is TGTGCCAGCAGCTTAGTAGGGGATACG. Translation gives CASSLVGDT. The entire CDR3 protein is CASSLVGDTQYF.

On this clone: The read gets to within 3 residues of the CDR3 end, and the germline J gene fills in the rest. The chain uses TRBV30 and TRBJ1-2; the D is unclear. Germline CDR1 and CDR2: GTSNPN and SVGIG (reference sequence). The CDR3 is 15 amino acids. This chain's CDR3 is CAWSAGMRAAGGYTF. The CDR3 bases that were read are TGTGCCTGGAGTGCCGGGATGAGGGCTGCGGGAGGC.